The next 28 T cell receptor beta chains were all read from a single sample in a study of blood T cell repertoires in COVID-19. Sequenced by immunoSEQ multiplex PCR; TCRdb stores in-frame clones only, minus some. The data contain 150,000 to 200,000 clones, around 84% of them singletons. The specimen sequenced was peripheral blood. The receptors come from a woman between 45 and 65 years old with COVID-19, enrolled during active disease.

The chain carries TRBV27 and TRBJ1-5, with 7 positions matching TRBD1. The CDR3 is made up of 14 amino acids. V shed 0 bases, J shed 6 bases, and the junction held 2 bases outside the gene matches. Germline CDR1 MNHEY, CDR2 SMNVEV (reference sequence). In DNA form, the CDR3 reads TGTGCCAGCAGTTTATCGACAGGGACTCAGCCCCAGCATTTT. The encoded protein is CASSLSTGTQPQHF.

The chain uses TRBV5-5 and TRBJ2-1, with D uncertain. This CDR3 comprises 14 residues. CDR1 is SGHKS and CDR2 is YYEKEE in the germline V gene (reference sequence). The V gene lost 1 base and the J gene lost 3 bases, with 8 bases spanning the gap. Written as DNA, the CDR3 is TGTGCCAGCAGCTTGCTAGTCTACTACAATGAGCAGTTCTTC. It encodes CASSLLVYYNEQFF. Full variable domain (outside the CDR3, taken from reference TRBV5-5 and TRBJ2-1): DAGVTQSPTHLIKTRGQQVTLRCSPISGHKSVSWYQQVLGQGPQFIFQYYEKEERGRGNFPDRFSARQFPNYSSELNVNALLLGDSALYLCASSLLVYYNEQFFGPGTRLTVL.

The rearrangement uses TRBV14 and TRBJ1-4, with 7 bases lining up with TRBD1. Germline CDR1 SGHDN, CDR2 FVKESK. The CDR3 is 16 amino acids. The V gene end was trimmed by 4 bases and the J gene end by 0 bases; junction bases not matched to a gene: 5. The CDR3 is CASSPRTGATNEKLFF. Here the CDR3 DNA reads TGTGCCAGCAGCCCCCGGACAGGAGCAACTAATGAAAAACTGTTTTTT.

This clone was seen just once. The same CDR3 arises from other DNA sequences in this sample as well. The chain links TRBV18 to TRBJ1-1, with TRBD1 matching over 12 bases. CDR3 length equals 16 residues. The V and J ends lost 0 bases and 5 bases, in that order; junction bases with no gene match: 4. Per germline, CDR1 KGHSH and CDR2 LQKENI. The CDR3 bases are TGTGCCAGCTCACCACCGGGACAGGGGGCGAGAACTGAAGCTTTCTTT. The encoded protein is CASSPPGQGARTEAFF.

CDR3 coding DNA: TGTGCCAGCAGGCCGGGACATAATGGCTACACCTTC. Encoded protein: CASRPGHNGYTF. V and J are TRBV28 and TRBJ1-2, with D possibly being TRBD1 (6 bases). The CDR3 is 12 amino acids. The germline V and J ends were trimmed by 6 bases and 6 bases, with 11 bases remaining between them. Germline V CDR1 and CDR2: MDHEN, SYDVKM.

The V call is TRBV5-1, the J call TRBJ2-1; tentatively, D is TRBD2 (5 bases). This CDR3 comprises 14 residues. With 0 bases removed from V and 6 bases from J, the gap between germline ends came to 10 bases. Germline loops: CDR1 SGHRS, CDR2 YFSETQ. For the CDR3, the DNA is TGCGCCAGCAGCTTGGGGCTAGAGGGCAATGAGCAGTTCTTC. As protein: CASSLGLEGNEQFF.

The chain joins TRBV15 to TRBJ2-5, with D unresolved. Germline V gene lookup returns CDR1 LNHNV and CDR2 YYDKDF (reference sequence). V was cut by 0 bases and J by 0 bases, with 8 bases left in between. CDR3 length equals 15 residues. DNA for the CDR3: TGTGCCACCAGCAGAGATCGAGGAGACCAAGAGACCCAGTACTTC. It specifies CATSRDRGDQETQYF.

The chain recombines TRBV20-1 with TRBJ2-1; 9 nucleotides align to TRBD1. J was trimmed by 2 bases and V by 3 bases; bases with no gene match: 5. The germline CDR1 and CDR2 sequences are DFQATT and SNEGSKA (reference sequence). CDR3 length equals 15 residues. The CDR3 reads CSASPRDRAYNEQFF. As DNA, the CDR3 is TGCAGTGCTAGTCCCCGGGACAGGGCCTACAATGAGCAGTTCTTC.

The V gene is TRBV25-1, the J gene TRBJ2-2, with 10 bases aligning to TRBD1. The V gene's germline CDR1 is MGHDK and CDR2 SYGVNS. The CDR3 consists of 15 residues. Unmatched junction bases numbered 5, after V lost 4 bases and J lost 6 bases. This chain's CDR3 is CASSGDRGRAGELFF. The CDR3 region has the DNA TGTGCCAGCAGTGGGGACAGGGGAAGGGCCGGGGAGCTGTTTTTT.

V and J are TRBV14 and TRBJ1-2; D uncertain. CDR3 length: 14 residues. Germline V gene data show CDR1 as SGHDN and CDR2 as FVKESK. The V end was cut by 4 bases, the J end by 2 bases, with 11 bases between. The CDR3 sequence is CASSPANANYGYTF. DNA for the CDR3: TGTGCCAGCAGCCCTGCCAATGCGAACTATGGCTACACCTTC.

The V and J genes are TRBV15 and TRBJ2-7; D is possibly TRBD1 (5 bases). V was cut by 3 bases and J by 2 bases, with 17 bases left in between. Germline lookup yields CDR1 LNHNV and CDR2 YYDKDF (reference sequence). This CDR3 has 16 residues. CDR3 region: CATSSSRVPPPYEQYF. In DNA form, the CDR3 reads TGTGCCACCAGCAGCTCCAGGGTCCCGCCGCCCTACGAGCAGTACTTC.

This chain uses TRBV19 with TRBJ2-3, with TRBD1 as a possible D gene (6 bases). Germline values: CDR1 LNHDA, CDR2 SQIVND (reference sequence). Trimming shortened V by 7 bases and J by 1 base, and 15 bases separated the two germline ends. The CDR3 runs 15 residues. CDR3 region: CASTTGMVGTDTQYF. The CDR3 DNA reads TGTGCCAGTACCACAGGGATGGTGGGCACAGATACGCAGTATTTT. Drawing the rest from reference TRBV19 and TRBJ2-3, the complete variable domain is DGGITQSPKYLFRKEGQNVTLSCEQNLNHDAMYWYRQDPGQGLRLIYYSQIVNDFQKGDIAEGYSVSREKKESFPLTVTSAQKNPTAFYLCASTTGMVGTDTQYFGPGTRLTVL.

The chain joins TRBV3-1 (or the pseudogene TRBV3-2) to TRBJ1-5, with 11 bases fitting TRBD1. The germline V gene encodes CDR1 LGHDT and CDR2 YNNKEL (reference sequence). With V trimmed by 4 bases and J by 4 bases, 3 bases remained unmatched. The CDR3 length is 15 residues. The CDR3 DNA reads as TGTGCCAGCAGCCCAGGGACAGGGGGTAATCAGCCCCAGCATTTT. Translated, it gives CASSPGTGGNQPQHF.

This rearrangement joins TRBV7-2 to TRBJ2-3, with TRBD2 matching 8 bases. CDR1 and CDR2 (germline): SGHTA, FQGNSA. CDR3 length: 14 amino acids. The junction had 4 bases not matched to a gene; V was cut back by 1 base and J by 7 bases. The CDR3 protein is CASSLGAGANTQYF. The CDR3 DNA follows: TGTGCCAGCAGCTTAGGAGCGGGGGCTAATACGCAGTATTTT.

This clone was seen a single time. The rearrangement joins TRBV2 to TRBJ1-5; 7 bases are shared with TRBD1. V shed 3 bases and J 5 bases; nucleotides not matched to a gene: 1. CDR3 length equals 13 residues. The germline V gene has CDR1 SNHLY and CDR2 FYNNEI. Here the CDR3 DNA reads TGTGCCAGCAGTGACACAGGGGATCAGCCCCAGCATTTT. This translates into CASSDTGDQPQHF.

The rearrangement uses TRBV6-5 and TRBJ1-2; the match to TRBD1 covers 7 bases. Germline V lookup: CDR1 MNHEY, CDR2 SVGAGI. The CDR3 totals 15 residues. The trim removed 6 bases at V and 1 base at J, leaving 8 bases unmatched. In DNA, the CDR3 is TGTGCCAGCAGCCAGAGACAGGGATTTAACTATGGCTACACCTTC. This translates into CASSQRQGFNYGYTF.

This chain joins TRBV7-3 and TRBJ2-1; TRBD2 matches 8 bases. The CDR3 consists of 14 residues. V shed 3 bases and J 4 bases; nucleotides not matched to a gene: 2. The germline CDR1 and CDR2 sequences are SGHTA and FQGTGA. The CDR3 region is CASSLGLDYNEQFF. The CDR3 DNA reads TGTGCCAGCAGCTTGGGACTAGATTACAATGAGCAGTTCTTC.

This chain uses TRBV4-1 with TRBJ2-1; possibly TRBD1 for D (5 bases). The CDR3 runs 15 residues. V was cut by 0 bases and J by 5 bases, with 11 bases left in between. Per the germline V gene, CDR1 is MGHRA and CDR2 is YSYEKL. This CDR3 reads CASSQERGRDNEQFF. In nucleotides, the CDR3 is TGCGCCAGCAGCCAAGAAAGGGGCAGAGACAATGAGCAGTTCTTC.

The rearrangement joins TRBV7-6 to TRBJ1-6; D gene ambiguous. This CDR3 has 16 amino acids. V was clipped by 3 bases and J by 2 bases, with 11 bases between them. CDR1 SGHVS and CDR2 FNYEAQ come from the germline V gene. The CDR3 DNA sequence: TGTGCCAGCAGCTTTAGCGCGGACGCCTATAATTCACCCCTCCACTTT. Translating it yields CASSFSADAYNSPLHF.

This clone appeared a few times. The chain recombines TRBV11-2 with TRBJ2-1; D is perhaps TRBD1 (6 bases). This CDR3 is built from 16 residues. V was pared by 0 bases and J by 1 base, with 10 bases between. Germline V gene sequence: CDR1 SGHAT, CDR2 FQNNGV. The CDR3 loop is CASSLDWGLSYNEQFF. Here the CDR3 DNA reads TGTGCCAGCAGCTTAGATTGGGGGCTGTCCTACAATGAGCAGTTCTTC.

The rearrangement uses TRBV11-2 and TRBJ2-2; TRBD2 is a possible D gene (6 bases). Deletions cut 5 bases from V and 4 bases from J, with 17 bases between. The length of the CDR3 is 16 residues. Germline CDR1 is SGHAT and CDR2 is FQNNGV. The CDR3: CASSPVGGRGTGELFF. For the CDR3, the DNA is TGTGCCAGCAGCCCAGTGGGAGGTCGAGGCACCGGGGAGCTGTTTTTT. Complete variable domain (other parts from reference TRBV11-2 and TRBJ2-2): EAGVAQSPRYKIIEKRQSVAFWCNPISGHATLYWYQQILGQGPKLLIQFQNNGVVDDSQLPKDRFSAERLKGVDSTLKIQPAKLEDSAVYLCASSPVGGRGTGELFFGEGSRLTVL.

This chain joins TRBV4-1 and TRBJ1-1; 7 nucleotides line up with TRBD1. V trimming: 4 bases; J trimming: 5 bases; junction bases outside the gene matches: 7. The CDR3 runs 14 residues. Per germline, CDR1 MGHRA and CDR2 YSYEKL. The CDR3 nucleotides read TGCGCCAGCAGCCTTTCGACAGGGTTAACTGAAGCTTTCTTT. It encodes CASSLSTGLTEAFF.

The chain has TRBV30 and TRBJ2-7; TRBD1 matches at 8 bases. The CDR3 is 12 residues long. Germline CDR1 is GTSNPN and CDR2 is SVGIG (reference sequence). The V segment lost 4 bases and the J segment 4 bases; nucleotides outside the gene matches: 3. CDR3 in amino acids: CAWTGGNYEQYF. In nucleotides, the CDR3 is TGTGCCTGGACAGGGGGCAATTACGAGCAGTACTTC.

The CDR3 DNA is TGTGCCACCAGTGATCCCGGGACACAACAAGAGACCCAGTACTTC. Translating gives CATSDPGTQQETQYF. The gene calls are TRBV24-1 and TRBJ2-5; D perhaps matches TRBD1 (6 bases). V lost 3 bases to trimming and J lost 2 bases, with 12 bases between them. The CDR3 is 15 residues long. CDR1 and CDR2 from the germline V gene are KGHDR and SFDVKD.

This chain connects TRBV13 to TRBJ1-4; 7 bases map to TRBD1. After removal of 5 bases from V and 7 bases from J, the junction contained 7 bases not matched to a gene. CDR1 PRHDT and CDR2 FYEKMQ come from the germline V gene (reference sequence). The CDR3 totals 14 residues. The CDR3 loop is CASSTPQGGEKLFF. The CDR3 DNA is TGTGCCAGCAGCACCCCTCAGGGGGGTGAAAAACTGTTTTTT.

V is TRBV4-1 and J is TRBJ2-1; the match to TRBD2 covers 12 bases. Per germline, CDR1 MGHRA and CDR2 YSYEKL. CDR3 length: 16 amino acids. Trimming at V came to 6 bases and at J to 7 bases, leaving 10 bases not matched to a gene. CDR3 protein: CASRRLAGETGNEQFF. For the CDR3, the DNA is TGCGCCAGCAGAAGACTAGCGGGGGAAACGGGGAATGAGCAGTTCTTC.

The chain is built from TRBV12-5 and TRBJ2-7, with TRBD1 matching over 9 bases. In germline, CDR1 is LGHNT, CDR2 FRNRAP. This CDR3 region has 16 residues. Trimming at V came to 0 bases and at J to 4 bases, leaving 7 bases not matched to a gene. The CDR3: CASGLVLDRGRYEQYF. The CDR3 bases are TGTGCTAGTGGTTTGGTTTTGGACAGGGGTCGGTACGAGCAGTACTTC.

The CDR3 reads CASRETSAQETQYF. In nucleotides, the CDR3 is TGTGCCAGTAGGGAGACTAGCGCCCAAGAGACCCAGTACTTC. The chain employs TRBV19 and TRBJ2-5; 8 nucleotides match TRBD2. The CDR3 is 14 residues long. Germline V gives CDR1 LNHDA, CDR2 SQIVND (reference sequence). The trim removed 6 bases at V and 1 base at J, leaving 4 bases unmatched.